The present entry profiles one T cell receptor (beta chain) with its context. Authors' processing steps: Estimation of nucleated cell counts was performed using reference gene primer amplification. The repertoire was sequenced with immunoSEQ multiplex PCR; TCRdb's copy has only in-frame clones and lacks some. D and trimming come from the DNA, and the V and J calls and clone size come from that table. The profile covers some 270,000 clones, with approximately 89% appearing a single time and under 2% taken by the ten largest. The data belong to a study of blood T cell repertoires in COVID-19. Study context: Material from acute and convalescent COVID-19 was sourced from the United States, Italy and Spain. Nucleic acid was either cDNA or gDNA, and it came from T cells, B-cell-depleted T cells, or PBMCs.

Trimming took 3 bases from V and 5 from J, leaving 8 bases between them. Germline CDR1 KGHSH, CDR2 LQKENI. The CDR3 extends over 13 amino acids. The sample taken for sequencing was peripheral blood. The sequence was obtained from a woman aged 60-75 years who had recovered from COVID-19. The chain carries TRBV18 and TRBJ1-5; no clear D gene. Here the CDR3 reads CASSPEYDQPQHF. The CDR3 coding sequence is TGTGCCAGCTCACCTGAGTATGATCAGCCCCAGCATTTT.